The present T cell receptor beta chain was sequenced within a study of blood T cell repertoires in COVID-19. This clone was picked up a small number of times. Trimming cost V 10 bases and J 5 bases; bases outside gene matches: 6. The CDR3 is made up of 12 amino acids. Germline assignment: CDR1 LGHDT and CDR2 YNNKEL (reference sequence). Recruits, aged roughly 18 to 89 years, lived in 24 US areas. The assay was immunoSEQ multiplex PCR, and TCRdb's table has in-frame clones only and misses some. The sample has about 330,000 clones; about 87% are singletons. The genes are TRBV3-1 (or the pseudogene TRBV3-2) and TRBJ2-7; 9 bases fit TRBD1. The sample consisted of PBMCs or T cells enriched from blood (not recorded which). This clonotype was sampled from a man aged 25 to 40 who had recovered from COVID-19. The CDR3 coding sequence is TGTGCCACAGGGACAGGGCCCAACGAGCAGTACTTC. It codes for CATGTGPNEQYF.